The clone carrying this T cell receptor beta chain has only one observation. The data stem from a study of blood T cell repertoires in COVID-19. Study at large: Acute-phase and convalescent COVID-19 samples originated in the United States, Italy and Spain. PBMCs, B-cell-depleted T cells, or T cells provided the cDNA or gDNA that made up the material.

Authors' methods: Cell counts per sample came from amplifying reference gene primers. Profiled with immunoSEQ multiplex PCR; TCRdb holds only in-frame clones, not every one. V and J calls and clone size are given by that table; D and trimming were obtained from the DNA. Of approximately 260,000 clones listed, under 90% were seen once; the top ten hold 1.9%. Two consecutive negative NP/OP PCR tests, clearance, or resolved symptoms defined Cohort 3 recovery. Sequenced sample: PBMCs or T cells enriched from blood (not recorded which). The sequence derives from a woman aged 55-70 years who had recovered from COVID-19.

The CDR3 DNA sequence: TGTGCCTGGGGGACGGGGGTAGGTCAGCCCCAGCATTTT. Amino acids: CAWGTGVGQPQHF. This chain uses TRBV30 with TRBJ1-5; weak D call: TRBD1 (5 bases). The germline V and J ends were trimmed by 5 bases and 6 bases, with 14 bases remaining between them. Germline lookup yields CDR1 GTSNPN and CDR2 SVGIG (reference sequence). The CDR3 runs 13 residues.